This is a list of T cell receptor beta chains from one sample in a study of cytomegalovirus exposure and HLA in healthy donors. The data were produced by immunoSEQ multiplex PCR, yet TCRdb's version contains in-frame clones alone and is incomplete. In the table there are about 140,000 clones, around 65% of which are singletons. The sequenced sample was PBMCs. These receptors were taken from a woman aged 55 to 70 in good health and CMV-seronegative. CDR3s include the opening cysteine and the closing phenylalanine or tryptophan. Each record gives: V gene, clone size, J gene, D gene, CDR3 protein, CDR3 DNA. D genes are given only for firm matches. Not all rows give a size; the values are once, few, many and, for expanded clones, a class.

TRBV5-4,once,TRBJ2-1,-,CASSPQANGREQFF,TGTGCCAGCAGCCCGCAGGCTAATGGTAGGGAGCAGTTCTTC
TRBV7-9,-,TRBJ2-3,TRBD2,CSSSPPPPGLATDTQYF,TGTTCCAGCAGCCCCCCTCCTCCTGGACTAGCCACAGATACGCAGTATTTT
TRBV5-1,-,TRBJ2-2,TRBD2,CASSLVAGGWTGELFF,TGCGCCAGCAGCTTGGTAGCGGGAGGTTGGACCGGGGAGCTGTTTTTT
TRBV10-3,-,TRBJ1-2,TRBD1,CAISKTGDGYTF,TGTGCCATCAGTAAGACAGGGGATGGCTACACCTTC
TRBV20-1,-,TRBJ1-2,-,CSPLGAGYTF,TGCAGTCCGCTTGGGGCTGGCTACACCTTC
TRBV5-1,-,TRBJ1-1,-,CASSSRAGNTEAFF,TGCGCCAGCAGCTCGAGGGCGGGCAACACTGAAGCTTTCTTT
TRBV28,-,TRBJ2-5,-,CASSWVAGGQETQYF,TGTGCCAGCAGTTGGGTGGCAGGTGGCCAAGAGACCCAGTACTTC
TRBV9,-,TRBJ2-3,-,CASSVLSGSTDTQYF,TGTGCCAGCAGCGTACTCAGCGGGAGCACAGATACGCAGTATTTT
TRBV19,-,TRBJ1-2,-,CASSIVGQAAQDNYGYTF,TGTGCCAGTAGTATAGTGGGCCAGGCCGCTCAGGATAACTATGGCTACACCTTC
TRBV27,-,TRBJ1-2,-,CASSLSAGLSYGYTF,TGTGCCAGCAGTTTATCGGCAGGGCTTTCCTATGGCTACACCTTC
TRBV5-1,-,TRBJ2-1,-,CASSWGRNYNEQFF,TGCGCCAGCAGCTGGGGCAGGAACTACAATGAGCAGTTCTTC
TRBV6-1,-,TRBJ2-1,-,CASTVAAWMNEQFF,TGTGCCAGCACGGTGGCGGCCTGGATGAATGAGCAGTTCTTC
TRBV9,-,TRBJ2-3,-,CASSVANTDTQYF,TGTGCCAGCAGCGTGGCCAACACAGATACGCAGTATTTT
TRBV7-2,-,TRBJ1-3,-,CASSLGGSQYTIYF,TGTGCCAGCAGCTTAGGGGGCAGCCAGTACACCATATATTTT
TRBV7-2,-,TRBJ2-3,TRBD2,CASSWGGSTDTQYF,TGTGCCAGCAGCTGGGGGGGGAGCACAGATACGCAGTATTTT
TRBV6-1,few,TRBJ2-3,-,CASGLVLGADTQYF,TGTGCCAGCGGACTGGTCCTCGGGGCAGATACGCAGTATTTT
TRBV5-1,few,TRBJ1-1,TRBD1,CASSSRTGGSTEAFF,TGCGCCAGCAGCTCTCGGACAGGGGGCTCCACTGAAGCTTTCTTT
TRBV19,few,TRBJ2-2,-,CASSLTGYGELFF,TGTGCCAGTAGCCTCACAGGGTACGGGGAGCTGTTTTTT
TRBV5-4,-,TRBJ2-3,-,CASSLGGQRSSTDTQYF,TGTGCCAGCAGCTTGGGGGGGCAGCGGAGCAGCACAGATACGCAGTATTTT
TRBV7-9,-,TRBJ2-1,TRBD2,CASSPGGRGSSYNEQFF,TGTGCCAGCAGCCCGGGGGGGCGGGGCAGCTCCTACAATGAGCAGTTCTTC
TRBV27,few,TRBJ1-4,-,CASSSRQASNEKLFF,TGTGCCAGCAGTTCCCGACAGGCCTCTAATGAAAAACTGTTTTTT
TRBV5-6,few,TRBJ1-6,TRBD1,CASSLASGQGNSPLHF,TGTGCCAGCAGCTTGGCTTCTGGACAGGGTAATTCACCCCTCCACTTT
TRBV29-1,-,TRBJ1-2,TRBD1,CSVEGTGKSGYTF,TGCAGCGTTGAGGGGACAGGGAAGAGTGGCTACACCTTC
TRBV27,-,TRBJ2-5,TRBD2,CASSLGGLGTQYF,TGTGCCAGCAGTTTGGGGGGGTTAGGGACCCAGTACTTC
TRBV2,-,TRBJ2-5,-,CASSATGFQETQYF,TGTGCCAGCAGCGCCACAGGGTTCCAAGAGACCCAGTACTTC
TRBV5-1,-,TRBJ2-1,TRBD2,CASSLDAGGINEQFF,TGCGCCAGCAGCTTGGACGCGGGAGGGATCAATGAGCAGTTCTTC
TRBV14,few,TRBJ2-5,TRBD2,CASSQDGRGETQYF,TGTGCCAGCAGCCAAGATGGGAGGGGAGAGACCCAGTACTTC
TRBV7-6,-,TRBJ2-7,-,CASSLEAVRGVEQYF,TGTGCCAGCAGCTTAGAGGCGGTCAGGGGAGTCGAGCAGTACTTC
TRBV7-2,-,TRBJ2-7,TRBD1,CASTWGQGTGQYF,TGTGCCAGTACCTGGGGACAGGGGACGGGGCAGTACTTC